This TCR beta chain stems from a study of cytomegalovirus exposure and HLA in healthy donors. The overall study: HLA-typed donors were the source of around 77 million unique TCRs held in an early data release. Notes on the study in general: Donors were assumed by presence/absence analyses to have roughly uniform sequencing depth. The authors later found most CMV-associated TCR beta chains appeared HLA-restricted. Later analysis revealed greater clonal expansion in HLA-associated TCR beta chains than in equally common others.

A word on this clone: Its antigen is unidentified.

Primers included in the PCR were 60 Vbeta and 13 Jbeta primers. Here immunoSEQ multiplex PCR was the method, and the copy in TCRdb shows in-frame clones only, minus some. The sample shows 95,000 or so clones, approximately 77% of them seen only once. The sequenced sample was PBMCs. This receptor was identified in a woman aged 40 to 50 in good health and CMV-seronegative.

The CDR3 protein is CASSQAVPQTLAMNTEAFF. DNA of the CDR3: TGCGCCAGCAGCCAAGCTGTACCCCAAACCCTCGCTATGAACACTGAAGCTTTCTTT. The V and J genes are TRBV4-1 and TRBJ1-1; D is unclear. CDR1 and CDR2 from the germline V gene are MGHRA and YSYEKL. The ends were cut back, 1 base at V and 0 bases at J, with 21 bases in the middle. CDR3 size: 19 residues.